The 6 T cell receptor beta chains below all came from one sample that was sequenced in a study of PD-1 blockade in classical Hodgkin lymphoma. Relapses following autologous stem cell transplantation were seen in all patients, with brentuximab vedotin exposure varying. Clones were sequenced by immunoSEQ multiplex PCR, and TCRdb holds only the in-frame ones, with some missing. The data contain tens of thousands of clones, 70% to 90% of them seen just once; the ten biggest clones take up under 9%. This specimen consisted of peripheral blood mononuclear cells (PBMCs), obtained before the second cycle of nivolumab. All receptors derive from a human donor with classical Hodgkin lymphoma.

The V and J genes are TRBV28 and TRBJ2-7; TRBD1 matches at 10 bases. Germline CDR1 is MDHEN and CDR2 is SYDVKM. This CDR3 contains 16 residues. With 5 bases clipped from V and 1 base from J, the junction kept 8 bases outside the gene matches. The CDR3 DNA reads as TGTGCCAGCAGTGGGGGGGGACAGGGGAAGTCCTACGAGCAGTACTTC. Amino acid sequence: CASSGGGQGKSYEQYF.

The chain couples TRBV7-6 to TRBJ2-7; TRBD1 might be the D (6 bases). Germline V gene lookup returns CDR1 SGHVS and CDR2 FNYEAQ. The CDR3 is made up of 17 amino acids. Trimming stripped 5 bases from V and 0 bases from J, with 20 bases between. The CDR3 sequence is CASSPPHAGTTSYEQYF. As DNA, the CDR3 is TGTGCCAGCAGCCCACCCCATGCCGGGACAACCTCCTACGAGCAGTACTTC.

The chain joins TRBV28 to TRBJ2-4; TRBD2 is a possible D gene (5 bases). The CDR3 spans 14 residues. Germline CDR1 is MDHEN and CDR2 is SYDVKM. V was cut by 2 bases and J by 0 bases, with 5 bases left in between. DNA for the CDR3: TGTGCCAGCAGTTTAGGACTAGCCAAAAACATTCAGTACTTC. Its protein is CASSLGLAKNIQYF.

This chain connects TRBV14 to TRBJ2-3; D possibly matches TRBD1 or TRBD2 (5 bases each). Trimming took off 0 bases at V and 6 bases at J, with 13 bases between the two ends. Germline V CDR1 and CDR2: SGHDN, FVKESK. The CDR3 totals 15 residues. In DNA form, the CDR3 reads TGTGCCAGCAGCCAAGAGGGACGTCCCGTCGATACGCAGTATTTT. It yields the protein CASSQEGRPVDTQYF. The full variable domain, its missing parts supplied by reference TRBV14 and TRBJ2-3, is EAGVTQFPSHSVIEKGQTVTLRCDPISGHDNLYWYRRVMGKEIKFLLHFVKESKQDESGMPNNRFLAERTGGTYSTLKVQPAELEDSGVYFCASSQEGRPVDTQYFGPGTRLTVL.

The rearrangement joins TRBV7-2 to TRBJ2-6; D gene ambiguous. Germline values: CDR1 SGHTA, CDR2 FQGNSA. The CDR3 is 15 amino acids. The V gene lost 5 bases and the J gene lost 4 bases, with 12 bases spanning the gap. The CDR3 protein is CASSPDPAGANVLTF. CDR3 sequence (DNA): TGTGCCAGCAGCCCCGACCCGGCGGGGGCCAACGTCCTGACTTTC.

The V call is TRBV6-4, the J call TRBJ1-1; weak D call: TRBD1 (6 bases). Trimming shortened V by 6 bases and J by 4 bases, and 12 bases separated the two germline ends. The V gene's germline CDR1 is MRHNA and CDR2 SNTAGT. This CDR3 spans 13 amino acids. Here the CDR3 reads CASSQGGGTEAFF. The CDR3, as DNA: TGTGCCAGCAGCCAGGGAGGGGGCACTGAAGCTTTCTTT.